This T cell receptor beta chain was observed in a study of shared clonotypes between healthy human individuals (dated by TCRdb to 2018 to 2021). Turning to the overall study: The cohort comprised a couple of women and a few men aged 18 to 49 years. Per donor, three plates each were used for CD4 naive and CD4 memory, two for CD8 naive, and one for CD8 memory. To estimate repertoire size and how much clonotype sharing occurs between individuals, the study deeply sequenced the blood TCR repertoires of five healthy adults. To increase sequencing depth and limit assay-specific biases, different laboratories used diverse techniques to prepare libraries and sequence TCR repertoires. Per donor, leukapheresis produced somewhere between about 0.9 and 9 billion PBMCs.

Beyond this particular receptor, the publication reports: Incomplete sequencing was indicated by rarefaction of sorted-subset datasets, despite the large sequencing depth. Sampling was restricted to blood, and TCR repertoires in tissues likely differ from the TCR repertoires found in blood. Compared with non-shared clonotypes, the clonotypes found in all four sorted-subset donors had higher generation probabilities. Estimated clonotype richness was generally larger for naive than for memory subsets. About 4.5% of naive CD4, more than 3% of naive CD8, 2.3% of memory CD4, and over 0.35% of memory CD8 clonotypes were shared across four donors. Pairwise subsampling indicated that sequencing depth was expected to affect the degree of clonotype sharing among donors. The genetic and exposure-history diversity represented was limited by the small number of donors.

Using the deep immunoSEQ assay, TCR CDR3 regions were amplified from genomic DNA by multiplex PCR. Extracted genomic DNA from each cell subset was distributed evenly across all wells of several immunoSEQ 96-well plates, and each plate was treated as a replicate. For sorted subsets, each replicate PCR was loaded with 200 to 250 ng genomic DNA, equivalent to 30,000 or so T cell genomes. Purified libraries were measured with a Qubit 3.0 fluorometer, size-checked on a Bioanalyzer 2100, and measured again with the KAPA Library Quantification kit. Every immunoSEQ 96-well plate was sequenced on a dedicated single-read 150-cycle Illumina NextSeq 550 flow cell. The paper's data handling went like this. Because the immunoSEQ output included only junctional sequences and no quality scores, the filtering could not be the same as the filtering used for full-length reads. To assign V/J genes and CDR3, sequences were annotated against IMGT germline references using PyIR, a Python wrapper for IgBLAST v1.9. Reads were removed for weak V/J assignments (E-value above 1e-6), missing CDR3, stop codons, out-of-frame junctions, or ambiguous translated residues. V3J clonotypes were defined as sequences sharing an identical inferred V gene, J gene, and CDR3 amino acid sequence. Percentage overlap between repertoires was computed as shared unique clonotypes divided by the size of the smaller repertoire. Richness of each repertoire was evaluated using RTK rarefaction, the Chao1 estimator, and Recon v2.1 estimates of unobserved clonotypes. For all TCRbeta clonotypes obtained by the gDNA method from several donors, generation probabilities were computed with OLGA. The table comes from immuneACCESS by way of TCRdb, which keeps in-frame sequences with V and J called. Part of the clones is missing from these tables; in studies checked, under half for an unresolved V gene and the rest for unknown reasons. V and J calls and clone size are those listed in that table; D and trimming were worked out from the DNA. This sample comprises roughly 2.4 million clones, approximately 96% of them detected only once. The ten largest clonotypes hold roughly 0.13% of the sample.

The donors were healthy, HIV-negative adults who had no recently reported acute infections or vaccinations. Every donor was a Caucasian adult living in Nashville, Tennessee, USA. Magnetic negative selection was used to enrich CD4+ T cells, after which naive cells were positively selected on CD45RA and the negative fraction became the memory subset. After blood collection by leukapheresis, PBMCs were isolated using Ficoll-Histopaque density gradient centrifugation and then cryopreserved in the vapor phase of liquid nitrogen. Analytical flow cytometry was used to check the purity and quantity of each magnetically sorted T cell population. From each sorted fraction, genomic DNA was isolated and quantified by UV absorbance on a Nanodrop 2000c. For this clone: It has no known antigen specificity. No qualities accompany the bases; no much larger clone lies one base away.

V was cut back by 4 bases and J by 2 bases, leaving a gap of 12 bases between them. The CDR3 contains 13 residues, cysteine and phenylalanine counted. Left in the record is the CDR3 DNA by itself, 39 bases read in frame from the first base. The germline V gene (reference sequence) yields GTSNPN for CDR1 and SVGIG for CDR2. The sequence is built from TRBV30 and TRBJ2-7, and possibly TRBD2, on 6 matching bases. The sequenced sample consisted of naive CD4+ T cells sorted from blood. Sample cell subset or site, as interpreted from the label and publication: CD45RA+ positively selected. The clonotype was recovered from a man aged 18 to 30 in good health. The CDR3 is CAWNGGAPYEQYF. Read as DNA, the sequence is TGTGCCTGGAATGGCGGGGCCCCCTACGAGCAGTACTTC.